This T cell receptor beta chain was obtained from a study of early T cells in non-severe SARS-CoV-2 infection. TCRdb re-called the 5' RACE reads through MiXCR, storing one row per CDR3 protein. Of fewer than 100,000 distinct CDR3 sequences in the sample, approximately 13% were seen once. The V and J ends lost 1 base and 2 bases, in that order; junction bases with no gene match: 2. CDR1 SGHTA and CDR2 FQGNSA come from the germline V gene. This CDR3 comprises 16 residues. Many counts were recorded for this clonotype. The V call is TRBV7-2, the J call TRBJ2-7, with 13 bases that match TRBD2. Specimen: whole blood. The sequence came from an adult who was a healthcare worker with PCR-confirmed SARS-CoV-2 infection or an uninfected control (not recorded which). The CDR3: CASSLVTSGGTYEQYF. CDR3 sequence (DNA): TGTGCCAGCAGCTTAGTGACTAGCGGGGGGACCTACGAGCAGTACTTC.